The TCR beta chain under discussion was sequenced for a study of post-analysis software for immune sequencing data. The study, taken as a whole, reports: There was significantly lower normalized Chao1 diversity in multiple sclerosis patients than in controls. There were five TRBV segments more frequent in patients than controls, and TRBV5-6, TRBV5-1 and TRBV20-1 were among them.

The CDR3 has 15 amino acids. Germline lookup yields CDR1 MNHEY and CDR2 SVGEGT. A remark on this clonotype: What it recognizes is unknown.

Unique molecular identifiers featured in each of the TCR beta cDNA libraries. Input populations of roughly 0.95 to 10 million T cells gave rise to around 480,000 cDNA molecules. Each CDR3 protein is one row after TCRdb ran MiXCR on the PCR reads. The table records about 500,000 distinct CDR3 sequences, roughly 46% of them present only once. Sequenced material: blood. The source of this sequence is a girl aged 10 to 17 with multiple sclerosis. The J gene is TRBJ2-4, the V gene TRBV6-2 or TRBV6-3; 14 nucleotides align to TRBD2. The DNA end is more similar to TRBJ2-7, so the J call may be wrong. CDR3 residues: CASGQGLAGVDEQYF. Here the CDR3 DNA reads TGTGCCAGCGGGCAGGGACTAGCGGGAGTCGACGAGCAGTACTTC.